The TCR beta chain under discussion was sequenced for a study of OX40 agonist ivuxolimab in advanced cancers. Study-level results: Expanded peripheral T-cell antigen specificity went undetermined.

Per the germline V gene, CDR1 is KGHSH and CDR2 is LQKENI. The CDR3 totals 16 residues. Deletions cut 4 bases from V and 4 bases from J, with 19 bases between. Sequencing used immunoSEQ multiplex PCR; TCRdb keeps in-frame clones, though not all of them. This repertoire shows about 66,000 clones, roughly 88% found once; its top ten account for around 8.2%. Details on this clone: The target antigen is unknown.

The receptor was isolated from an adult with an advanced solid tumor such as melanoma, head and neck, liver or kidney cancer. V is TRBV18 and J is TRBJ1-1; D possibly corresponds to TRBD1 (6 bases). The source material was CD4+ or CD8+ T cells sorted from blood, sampled in a trial of the OX40 agonist ivuxolimab. The DNA of the CDR3 is TGTGCCAGCTCACTAGACCTTACAGGGTCGAGCACTGAAGCTTTCTTT. Translated, it gives CASSLDLTGSSTEAFF.